These 18 T cell receptor beta chains were all obtained from the same sample, sequenced in a study of control samples from healthy donors and cancer patients. This table comes from immunoSEQ multiplex PCR, and its TCRdb copy is limited to in-frame clones, with some not included. Among under 150,000 clones, around 88% were seen once, and the ten largest hold around 3.3%. Sequences were obtained from blood. The receptors come from a man aged 35 to 55 in good health.

This chain uses TRBV27 with TRBJ1-2; 8 positions match TRBD1. Germline V lookup: CDR1 MNHEY, CDR2 SMNVEV (reference sequence). V dropped 4 bases and J dropped 4; count of bases not matched to a gene: 2. The CDR3 spans 13 residues. In DNA, the CDR3 is TGTGCCAGCAGTTCTACAGGGGGCTATGGCTACACCTTC. It specifies CASSSTGGYGYTF.

Written as DNA, the CDR3 is TGTGCCAGCAGTCGGACGGCGGGGTATGAGCAGTTCTTC. Amino acids: CASSRTAGYEQFF. The chain combines TRBV2 with TRBJ2-1; possible D gene TRBD2, 6 bases. Germline CDR1 is SNHLY and CDR2 is FYNNEI. The CDR3 is 13 amino acids. Trimming cost V 5 bases and J 8 bases, with 13 bases left between them.

The V call is TRBV21-1, the J call TRBJ2-2; the table assigns TRBD2, which was not confirmed against the DNA. TRBV21-1 is tagged as a pseudogene. The length of the CDR3 is 14 residues. CDR3 DNA: TGTGCCAGCAGCAAGGCGGGGATCGACGGGGAGCTGTTTTTT. Amino acid sequence: CASSKAGIDGELFF.

The genes are TRBV3-1 (or the pseudogene TRBV3-2) and TRBJ1-1, with a tentative D call TRBD1 (5 bases). Trimming shortened V by 4 bases and J by 0 bases, and 12 bases separated the two germline ends. In germline, CDR1 is LGHDT, CDR2 YNNKEL (reference sequence). This CDR3 has 15 residues. The CDR3 here is CASSPQGSMNTEAFF. The CDR3 DNA is TGTGCCAGCAGCCCTCAGGGATCCATGAACACTGAAGCTTTCTTT.

This chain links TRBV13 with TRBJ1-6; D remains unclear. The V gene lost 6 bases and the J gene lost 0 bases, with 12 bases spanning the gap. The germline V gene has CDR1 PRHDT and CDR2 FYEKMQ (reference sequence). This CDR3 has 16 amino acids. The CDR3 nucleotides are TGTGCCAGCAGTTGGACCGCCATCTCCTATAATTCACCCCTCCACTTT. Translation: CASSWTAISYNSPLHF.

V gene TRBV7-2 combines with J gene TRBJ1-1; D possibly corresponds to TRBD1 (6 bases). Germline CDR1 is SGHTA and CDR2 is FQGNSA. The CDR3 consists of 14 residues. Trimming removed 5 bases at V and 0 bases at J, with 10 bases between. CDR3 residues: CASSTRQVNTEAFF. CDR3 sequence (DNA): TGTGCCAGCAGCACCCGACAGGTGAACACTGAAGCTTTCTTT.

The V gene is TRBV7-3, the J gene TRBJ2-7; 11 bases are shared with TRBD1. There are 17 residues in the CDR3. V dropped 2 bases and J dropped 0; count of bases not matched to a gene: 6. Per germline, CDR1 SGHTA and CDR2 FQGTGA. CDR3 protein: CASSLGTGGTSSYEQYF. CDR3 DNA: TGTGCCAGCAGCTTAGGGACAGGGGGAACCTCCTCCTACGAGCAGTACTTC.

The J gene is TRBJ1-4, the V gene TRBV7-9; D remains ambiguous. Trimming cost V 2 bases and J 8 bases, with 21 bases left between them. The CDR3 covers 17 residues. Germline V CDR1 and CDR2: SEHNR, FQNEAQ (reference sequence). The CDR3 protein is CASSLWGAGKVGEKLFF. The CDR3 region has the DNA TGTGCCAGCAGCTTATGGGGAGCGGGAAAAGTGGGAGAAAAACTGTTTTTT.

The chain uses TRBV30 and TRBJ1-1; D perhaps matches TRBD1 (5 bases). CDR3 length equals 11 residues. V lost 3 bases and J 8 bases, leaving 10 bases between the germline ends. The germline V gene has CDR1 GTSNPN and CDR2 SVGIG (reference sequence). CDR3 coding DNA: TGTGCCTGGAGCCCCGGACAAGAAGCTTTCTTT. Translating it yields CAWSPGQEAFF.

This chain connects TRBV4-1 to TRBJ2-5; D is uncertain. The CDR3 contains 12 residues. Germline-derived CDR1 and CDR2 are MGHRA and YSYEKL. V gave up 5 bases and J gave up 5 bases, with 9 bases separating them. As DNA, the CDR3 is TGCGCCAGCAGCGCCCGACCCGAGACCCAGTACTTC. It yields the protein CASSARPETQYF.

This clone was detected a few times. The chain links TRBV3-1 (or the pseudogene TRBV3-2) to TRBJ2-3, with D possibly TRBD2 on 6 matching bases. Trimming took 10 bases from V and 0 from J, leaving 11 bases between them. CDR1 and CDR2 (germline): LGHDT, YNNKEL (reference sequence). The CDR3 has 13 amino acids. The CDR3 DNA sequence: TGTGCCACTGGGCGGGGAAGCACAGATACGCAGTATTTT. This translates into CATGRGSTDTQYF.

This rearrangement joins TRBV25-1 to TRBJ2-5; 9 nucleotides align to TRBD1. The CDR3 consists of 18 residues. From germline, CDR1 is MGHDK and CDR2 SYGVNS. V lost 2 bases and J lost 2; bases outside the gene matches: 12. The CDR3 nucleotides are TGTGCCAGCAGTGAAACATACGGGACAGGGAGTGGTCAAGAGACCCAGTACTTC. Its protein is CASSETYGTGSGQETQYF.

The chain joins TRBV28 to TRBJ2-2; possible D gene TRBD2, 7 bases. V shed 6 bases and J shed 5 bases, with 19 bases lying between them. Germline CDR1 MDHEN, CDR2 SYDVKM. CDR3 size: 16 residues. CDR3 protein: CASRSSRGEGTGELFF. CDR3 nucleotides: TGTGCCAGCAGATCCTCGAGGGGGGAGGGAACCGGGGAGCTGTTTTTT. The entire variable domain, with the rest obtained from reference TRBV28 and TRBJ2-2, is as follows: DVKVTQSSRYLVKRTGEKVFLECVQDMDHENMFWYRQDPGLGLRLIYFSYDVKMKEKGDIPEGYSVSREKKERFSLILESASTNQTSMYLCASRSSRGEGTGELFFGEGSRLTVL.

This chain uses TRBV5-1 with TRBJ2-2, with TRBD1 as a possible D gene (6 bases). From germline, CDR1 is SGHRS and CDR2 YFSETQ. The CDR3 consists of 14 residues. V shed 2 bases and J shed 8 bases, with 13 bases lying between them. For the CDR3, the DNA is TGCGCCAGCAGCTTATCCAGGGGATTGGGGGAGCTGTTTTTT. The encoded protein is CASSLSRGLGELFF.

The chain employs TRBV27 and TRBJ2-7; weak D call: TRBD2 (5 bases). The CDR3 is made up of 13 amino acids. Germline values: CDR1 MNHEY, CDR2 SMNVEV (reference sequence). V was trimmed by 0 bases and J by 5 bases, leaving 8 bases between them. In DNA form, the CDR3 reads TGTGCCAGCAGTTTATCAACCGGGAACGAGCAGTACTTC. Translating gives CASSLSTGNEQYF.

This rearrangement joins TRBV6-6 to TRBJ1-1; D not certain. The CDR3 spans 11 residues. Per the germline V gene, CDR1 is MNHNY and CDR2 is SVGAGI (reference sequence). Trimming took 2 bases from V and 6 from J, leaving 4 bases between them. The CDR3 DNA sequence: TGTGCCAGCAGTTACGTCGCTGAAGCTTTCTTT. This translates into CASSYVAEAFF.

The V gene is TRBV18, the J gene TRBJ1-5; TRBD1 might be the D (5 bases). The V and J ends lost 0 bases and 6 bases respectively, with 12 bases between them. This CDR3 is built from 15 residues. Germline CDR1 and CDR2: KGHSH and LQKENI. The CDR3 sequence: CASSPPQGSGQPQHF. As DNA, the CDR3 is TGTGCCAGCTCACCACCCCAGGGCTCGGGTCAGCCCCAGCATTTT.

The V call is TRBV6-2 or TRBV6-3, the J call TRBJ2-7; 8 positions agree with TRBD2. After removal of 0 bases from V and 7 bases from J, the junction contained 8 bases not matched to a gene. Germline V CDR1 and CDR2: MNHEY, SVGEGT. The CDR3 is made up of 15 amino acids. The CDR3 reads CASSYSYGGAREQYF. As DNA, the CDR3 is TGTGCCAGCAGTTACTCGTACGGGGGGGCGCGGGAGCAGTACTTC.